This T cell receptor (beta chain) is drawn from a study of tumor and adjacent non-tumor tissue in lung cancer. About the study: Stage I to III disease affected ten to eleven men and 5 women aged about 31 to 80.

No cell sorting was done before RNA was extracted from the tissue. This non-tumor lung sample came from over 3 cm beyond the tumor edge. This CDR3 is built from 14 residues. Germline lookup yields CDR1 SEHNR and CDR2 FQNEAQ (reference sequence). Turning to this clonotype: Its ends do not fully match the called genes, so a read error is possible.

The library came from three nested PCR rounds adapted from ARM-PCR protocols. TCRdb re-called the multiplex PCR reads through MiXCR, storing one row per CDR3 protein. Of approximately 68,000 distinct CDR3 sequences in the sample, more than 75% were seen once. The chain carries TRBV7-9 and TRBJ2-7, with D maybe TRBD1 (6 bases). This clonotype originated in a man between 60 and 70 years old with non-small cell lung cancer. The sequencing input was distant non-tumor lung tissue. The CDR3 region has the DNA TGTGCCAGCAGGTCCATGGGGGCCTCCTACGAGCAGTATTTC. It translates to CASRSMGASYEQYF. The full variable domain, completed using reference TRBV7-9 and TRBJ2-7, is DTGVSQNPRHKITKRGQNVTFRCDPISEHNRLYWYRQTLGQGPEFLTYFQNEAQLEKSRLLSDRFSAERPKGSFSTLEIQRTEQGDSAMYLCASRSMGASYEQYFGPGTRLTVT.